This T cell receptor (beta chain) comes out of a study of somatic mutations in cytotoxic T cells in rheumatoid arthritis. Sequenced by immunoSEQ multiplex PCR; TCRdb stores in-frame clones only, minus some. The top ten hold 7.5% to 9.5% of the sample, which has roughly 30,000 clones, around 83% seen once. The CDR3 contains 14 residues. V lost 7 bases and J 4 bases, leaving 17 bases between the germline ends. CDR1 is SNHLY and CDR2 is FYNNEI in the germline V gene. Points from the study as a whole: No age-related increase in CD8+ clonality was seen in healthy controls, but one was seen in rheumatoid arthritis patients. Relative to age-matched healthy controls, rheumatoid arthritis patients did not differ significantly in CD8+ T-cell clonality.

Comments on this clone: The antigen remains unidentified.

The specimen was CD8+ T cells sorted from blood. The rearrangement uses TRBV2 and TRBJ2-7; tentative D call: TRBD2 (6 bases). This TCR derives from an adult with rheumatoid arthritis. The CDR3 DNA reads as TGTGCCAGCACCCCCGGCGGGGTTCTATACGAGCAGTACTTC. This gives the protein CASTPGGVLYEQYF.